Listed here are 17 T cell receptor beta chains from one sample, sequenced in a study of T cell responses to AZD1222 COVID-19 vaccine. Here immunoSEQ multiplex PCR was the method, and the copy in TCRdb shows in-frame clones only, minus some. Among 150,000 to 200,000 clones listed, 88% were seen once. The sequences come from peripheral blood, collected 28 days after the second AZD1222 dose. These TCRs come from an adult who received the AZD1222 COVID-19 vaccine.

A few counts support this clone. CDR3 DNA sequence: TGTGCCAGCAGTGAACGGTGGAAGGGCACTACTCAAAAAAACATTCAGTACTTC. Translated, it gives CASSERWKGTTQKNIQYF. The chain couples TRBV6-1 to TRBJ2-4; D is unresolved. The CDR3 loop spans 18 amino acids. Per germline, CDR1 MNHNS and CDR2 SASEGT. V was shortened by 2 bases and J by 4 bases, with 21 bases between the two germline ends.

The rearrangement links TRBV7-9 to TRBJ2-1; no clear D. V gave up 2 bases and J gave up 3 bases, with 8 bases separating them. The V gene's germline CDR1 is SEHNR and CDR2 FQNEAQ (reference sequence). The CDR3 totals 14 residues. The CDR3 DNA follows: TGTGCCAGCAGCTTACCCCGGAACTACAATGAGCAGTTCTTC. This gives the protein CASSLPRNYNEQFF. The full variable domain, its missing parts supplied by reference TRBV7-9 and TRBJ2-1, is DTGVSQNPRHKITKRGQNVTFRCDPISEHNRLYWYRQTLGQGPEFLTYFQNEAQLEKSRLLSDRFSAERPKGSFSTLEIQRTEQGDSAMYLCASSLPRNYNEQFFGPGTRLTVL.

This chain uses TRBV12-5 with TRBJ2-7, with TRBD1 as a possible D gene (6 bases). The germline V gene encodes CDR1 LGHNT and CDR2 FRNRAP. The V end was cut by 1 base, the J end by 4 bases, with 14 bases between. The CDR3 sequence is 15 residues long. The CDR3 region is CASGLEPGHSYEQYF. DNA of the CDR3: TGTGCTAGTGGTTTGGAACCGGGACACTCTTACGAGCAGTACTTC.

A remark on this clone: An end of the junction does not agree with germline; a read error may underlie this. The V call is TRBV5-1, the J call TRBJ2-7, with D possibly matching TRBD1 (7 bases). The CDR3 loop spans 15 amino acids. Germline V gives CDR1 SGHRS, CDR2 YFSETQ. In DNA, the CDR3 is TGCGCCAGCAGATTGGAGGGGGCGGTGGCGGACGAGCAGTACTTC. This translates into CASRLEGAVADEQYF.

This clone was counted a few times. V gene TRBV7-2 combines with J gene TRBJ2-3; either TRBD1 or TRBD2 may supply D (5 bases each). V lost 11 bases and J lost 0, with 12 bases in between. The CDR3 contains 13 residues. The germline V gene encodes CDR1 SGHTA and CDR2 FQGNSA. CDR3 nucleotide sequence: TGTGCCTCGGGGCATATTAGCACAGATACGCAGTATTTT. Translation: CASGHISTDTQYF. Full variable domain (missing parts from reference TRBV7-2 and TRBJ2-3): GAGVSQSPSNKVTEKGKDVELRCDPISGHTALYWYRQSLGQGLEFLIYFQGNSAPDKSGLPSDRFSAERTGGSVSTLTIQRTQQEDSAVYLCASGHISTDTQYFGPGTRLTVL.

The chain recombines TRBV18 with TRBJ1-5; 9 bases are a match to TRBD1. This CDR3 is built from 17 residues. Germline lookup yields CDR1 KGHSH and CDR2 LQKENI. Trimming took 2 bases from V and 4 from J; bases not matched to a gene: 9. CDR3 coding DNA: TGTGCCAGCTCACCAAGCAAACAGGGGGCAAGTAATCAGCCCCAGCATTTT. Translation gives CASSPSKQGASNQPQHF.

The chain employs TRBV27 and TRBJ1-1; D uncertain. CDR1 and CDR2 from the germline V gene are MNHEY and SMNVEV (reference sequence). The CDR3 has 13 amino acids. Trimming removed 2 bases at V and 1 base at J, with 5 bases between. The CDR3 protein is CASSLGRNTEAFF. CDR3 DNA sequence: TGTGCCAGCAGTTTAGGCAGGAACACTGAAGCTTTCTTT.

The V call is TRBV16, the J call TRBJ2-7, with 8 bases fitting TRBD1. Germline values: CDR1 KGHSY, CDR2 FQNENV. The V and J ends lost 4 bases and 5 bases, in that order; junction bases with no gene match: 10. This CDR3 region has 15 residues. CDR3 amino acids: CASSLHRGISDEQYF. The CDR3 region has the DNA TGTGCCAGCAGCCTCCACAGGGGGATTTCGGACGAGCAGTACTTC. Full variable domain (outside the CDR3, taken from reference TRBV16 and TRBJ2-7): GEEVAQTPKHLVRGEGQKAKLYCAPIKGHSYVFWYQQVLKNEFKFLISFQNENVFDETGMPKERFSAKCLPNSPCSLEIQATKLEDSAVYFCASSLHRGISDEQYFGPGTRLTVT.

The CDR3 here is CASRSTKSPEQYF. The CDR3 bases are TGTGCCAGCCGAAGTACAAAGAGTCCCGAGCAGTACTTC. The chain links TRBV28 to TRBJ2-7, with D uncertain. The CDR3 has 13 amino acids. CDR1 and CDR2 from the germline V gene are MDHEN and SYDVKM. Trimming pared 8 bases from V and 6 bases from J, leaving 17 bases between.

V and J are TRBV18 and TRBJ2-7; D remains ambiguous. This CDR3 region has 12 residues. V was trimmed by 2 bases and J by 3 bases, leaving 5 bases between them. CDR1 is KGHSH, CDR2 LQKENI, per germline. CDR3 in DNA: TGTGCCAGCTCACCAGGAAGCTACGAGCAGTACTTC. Protein: CASSPGSYEQYF. The whole variable domain, filled in from reference TRBV18 and TRBJ2-7, reads NAGVMQNPRHLVRRRGQEARLRCSPMKGHSHVYWYRQLPEEGLKFMVYLQKENIIDESGMPKERFSAEFPKEGPSILRIQQVVRGDSAAYFCASSPGSYEQYFGPGTRLTVT.

This clone was counted once. The gene calls are TRBV27 and TRBJ2-2; maybe TRBD1 (5 bases). The germline gives CDR1 MNHEY, CDR2 SMNVEV (reference sequence). The CDR3 spans 14 residues. V was shortened by 7 bases and J by 4 bases, with 13 bases between the two germline ends. DNA for the CDR3: TGTGCCAGCACCCAGGGATCCAGCACCGGGGAGCTGTTTTTT. As protein: CASTQGSSTGELFF.

This clone was seen only a few times. This chain uses TRBV28 with TRBJ2-2; no reliable D call. V shed 7 bases and J shed 8 bases, with 11 bases lying between them. CDR3 length equals 12 residues. Germline CDR1 is MDHEN and CDR2 is SYDVKM. CDR3 bases: TGTGCCAGCAAACAGTCTATAGGGGAGCTGTTTTTT. Encoded protein: CASKQSIGELFF.

This clone came up a few times. The chain has TRBV3-1 (or the pseudogene TRBV3-2) and TRBJ1-5, with D maybe TRBD1 (5 bases). The CDR3 length is 16 residues. The ends were cut back, 6 bases at V and 2 bases at J, with 17 bases in the middle. Germline CDR1 LGHDT, CDR2 YNNKEL (reference sequence). The chain's CDR3 is CASSRGVGQGNQPQHF. CDR3 bases: TGTGCCAGCAGTCGGGGGGTCGGCCAGGGCAATCAGCCCCAGCATTTT.

This chain uses TRBV12-3 or TRBV12-4 with TRBJ2-7; D perhaps matches TRBD2 (5 bases). V lost 5 bases and J lost 5, with 7 bases in between. The CDR3 is 11 residues long. As DNA, the CDR3 is TGTGCCAGCAGTCCCGGGGACGAGCAGTACTTC. Residues: CASSPGDEQYF.

This clone has only a few counts. The genes are TRBV5-1 and TRBJ2-3; 8 bases match TRBD1. V was pared by 4 bases and J by 4 bases, with 2 bases of the junction left unmatched. There are 13 residues in the CDR3. From germline, CDR1 is SGHRS and CDR2 YFSETQ. CDR3 DNA sequence: TGCGCCAGCAGCGCGACAGGGGCAGATACGCAGTATTTT. Translated: CASSATGADTQYF. The full variable domain, completed using reference TRBV5-1 and TRBJ2-3, is KAGVTQTPRYLIKTRGQQVTLSCSPISGHRSVSWYQQTPGQGLQFLFEYFSETQRNKGNFPGRFSGRQFSNSRSEMNVSTLELGDSALYLCASSATGADTQYFGPGTRLTVL.

This clone was counted once. In DNA form, the CDR3 reads TGTGCCAGCAGCCCGCAACTAGAGCCCACCGGGGAGCTGTTTTTT. Translation gives CASSPQLEPTGELFF. The rearrangement joins TRBV14 to TRBJ2-2; a weak D match, TRBD2 (5 bases). Between the trimmed V and J ends, which lost 4 bases and 4 bases, there was a span of 13 bases. The length of the CDR3 is 15 residues. Germline-derived CDR1 and CDR2 are SGHDN and FVKESK. Full variable domain (rest looked up from reference TRBV14 and TRBJ2-2): EAGVTQFPSHSVIEKGQTVTLRCDPISGHDNLYWYRRVMGKEIKFLLHFVKESKQDESGMPNNRFLAERTGGTYSTLKVQPAELEDSGVYFCASSPQLEPTGELFFGEGSRLTVL.

V gene TRBV6-5 combines with J gene TRBJ2-2; D is tentatively TRBD1 or TRBD2 (5 bases each). V gave up 4 bases and J gave up 4 bases, with 13 bases separating them. The CDR3 runs to 15 residues. Per the germline V gene, CDR1 is MNHEY and CDR2 is SVGAGI. CDR3 DNA: TGTGCCAGCAGTTCAGGGAGTTCGTCCACCGGGGAGCTGTTTTTT. Translating gives CASSSGSSSTGELFF.